Below, 17 T cell receptor beta chains from the same sample are listed, as sequenced in a study of T cells in Graves' hyperthyroidism and ophthalmopathy. Amplification targeted TCR beta CDR3 regions from RNA transcripts. The HTBI set primed first-round TCR CDR3 RT-PCR. Using its own MiXCR run on the multiplex PCR reads, TCRdb lists one record per CDR3 protein. This table holds about 640,000 distinct CDR3 sequences, roughly 20% found once. The specimen sequenced was blood. Receptors were obtained from a man between 25 and 39 years old with Graves' ophthalmopathy.

CDR3: CASSYSPGKGGELFF. In DNA, the CDR3 is TGTGCCAGCAGTTACTCTCCAGGGAAGGGCGGGGAGCTGTTTTTT. The chain is built from TRBV6-5 and TRBJ2-2, with a tentative D call TRBD1 (5 bases). The V gene lost 0 bases and the J gene lost 7 bases, with 12 bases spanning the gap. Germline CDR1 MNHEY, CDR2 SVGAGI. The CDR3 is 15 amino acids.

This clonotype was observed at least ten times. The chain links TRBV12-3 or TRBV12-4 to TRBJ2-3; TRBD2 matches at 9 bases. This CDR3 is built from 17 residues. With 5 bases clipped from V and 4 bases from J, the junction kept 13 bases outside the gene matches. In DNA, the CDR3 is TGTGCCAGCAGTACTAGGGGCGGGAGGGTTACGGCAGATACGCAGTATTTT. Translated, it gives CASSTRGGRVTADTQYF.

The genes are TRBV5-5 and TRBJ2-6, with TRBD1 identical over 7 bases. V trimming: 3 bases; J trimming: 4 bases; junction bases outside the gene matches: 13. Germline-derived CDR1 and CDR2 are SGHKS and YYEKEE (reference sequence). The CDR3 loop spans 18 amino acids. CDR3 nucleotides: TGTGCCAGCAGCTCGTTGGGACAGACACTCGGGGGGGCCAACGTCCTGACTTTC. It codes for CASSSLGQTLGGANVLTF. The whole variable domain, filled in from reference TRBV5-5 and TRBJ2-6, reads DAGVTQSPTHLIKTRGQQVTLRCSPISGHKSVSWYQQVLGQGPQFIFQYYEKEERGRGNFPDRFSARQFPNYSSELNVNALLLGDSALYLCASSSLGQTLGGANVLTFGAGSRLTVL.

This clonotype has a count of ten or more. The J gene is TRBJ1-5, the V gene TRBV28; 9 bases are a match to TRBD1. The CDR3 runs 15 residues. The V gene's germline CDR1 is MDHEN and CDR2 SYDVKM. Unmatched junction bases numbered 4, after V lost 6 bases and J lost 1 base. The CDR3 spells CASRSGTGSNQPQHF. CDR3 sequence (DNA): TGTGCCAGCAGATCCGGGACAGGGAGCAATCAGCCCCAGCATTTT.

At least ten counts were recorded for this clonotype. This chain connects TRBV28 to TRBJ2-4; the D is unclear. The germline CDR1 and CDR2 sequences are MDHEN and SYDVKM. CDR3 length: 18 residues. The V and J ends lost 3 bases and 2 bases respectively, with 20 bases between them. As DNA, the CDR3 is TGTGCCAGCAGTTTGGGATTTATGGCGGAAACGACCAAAAACATTCAGTACTTC. Translated: CASSLGFMAETTKNIQYF.

In its sample, this clonotype was seen many times. The chain joins TRBV30 to TRBJ1-1, with D maybe TRBD1 (6 bases). CDR3 length: 14 residues. The V end lost 3 bases, the J end lost 1 base, and 12 bases lay between the germline ends. Germline assignment: CDR1 GTSNPN and CDR2 SVGIG (reference sequence). Written as DNA, the CDR3 is TGTGCCTGGAGGGACGGACAGCCGAACACTGAAGCTTTCTTT. Its protein product is CAWRDGQPNTEAFF.

The chain employs TRBV27 and TRBJ2-2; D remains unclear. Trimming shortened V by 1 base and J by 5 bases, and 5 bases separated the two germline ends. Germline CDR1 is MNHEY and CDR2 is SMNVEV (reference sequence). The CDR3 spans 13 residues. CDR3 loop: CASSLFGTGELFF. The DNA of the CDR3 is TGTGCCAGCAGTTTATTTGGGACCGGGGAGCTGTTTTTT.

The gene calls are TRBV10-1 and TRBJ2-2; 8 nucleotides match TRBD1. CDR3 length: 16 residues. Unmatched junction bases numbered 6, after V lost 3 bases and J lost 3 bases. Germline CDR1 is WNHNN and CDR2 is SYGVQD (reference sequence). CDR3: CASSDAGQGYTGELFF. CDR3 DNA sequence: TGCGCCAGCAGTGATGCTGGACAGGGCTACACCGGGGAGCTGTTTTTT.

This clonotype showed up many times. The chain joins TRBV28 to TRBJ1-1; D gene uncertain. The CDR3 has 15 amino acids. V gave up 5 bases and J gave up 0 bases, with 13 bases separating them. The germline V gene has CDR1 MDHEN and CDR2 SYDVKM. The CDR3 bases are TGTGCCAGCAGTCGGAACCCCTCCTTGAACACTGAAGCTTTCTTT. It translates to CASSRNPSLNTEAFF.

The chain employs TRBV18 and TRBJ1-2, with 7 nucleotides matching TRBD1. CDR3 length: 15 amino acids. The germline V gene encodes CDR1 KGHSH and CDR2 LQKENI. V was clipped by 3 bases and J by 4 bases; unmatched bases: 8. DNA of the CDR3: TGTGCCAGCTCACCTGGGGCGACAGGGCTCTATGGCTACACCTTC. Translation: CASSPGATGLYGYTF.

This clonotype has only a few counts. The chain employs TRBV19 and TRBJ2-1; 7 bases agree with TRBD1. This CDR3 has 14 amino acids. Looked up from germline, CDR1 is LNHDA and CDR2 is SQIVND (reference sequence). V dropped 7 bases and J dropped 7; count of bases not matched to a gene: 10. The CDR3 DNA sequence: TGTGCCAGTAAATTAGGGGGCGGTGGGAATGAGCAGTTCTTC. Residues: CASKLGGGGNEQFF.

This clonotype was counted at least ten times. V is TRBV11-2 and J is TRBJ2-5; a possible D gene is TRBD2 (5 bases). The CDR3 totals 14 residues. Germline V gene lookup returns CDR1 SGHAT and CDR2 FQNNGV. The V end was cut by 5 bases, the J end by 8 bases, with 18 bases between. CDR3 bases: TGTGCCAGCAGCATAATTAGCGACCCGCTTACCCAGTACTTC. Translated, it gives CASSIISDPLTQYF. Full variable domain (rest looked up from reference TRBV11-2 and TRBJ2-5): EAGVAQSPRYKIIEKRQSVAFWCNPISGHATLYWYQQILGQGPKLLIQFQNNGVVDDSQLPKDRFSAERLKGVDSTLKIQPAKLEDSAVYLCASSIISDPLTQYFGPGTRLLVL.

This clonotype has a handful of counts. This chain joins TRBV2 and TRBJ1-1, with 8 bases that match TRBD1. Per germline, CDR1 SNHLY and CDR2 FYNNEI. The CDR3 is 15 residues long. Losses at the gene ends were 6 bases for V and 0 bases for J; bases not matched to a gene: 6. The CDR3 is CASRDRDRVNTEAFF. The CDR3 bases are TGTGCCAGCAGGGACAGGGATCGGGTGAACACTGAAGCTTTCTTT.

The rearrangement joins TRBV27 to TRBJ2-3, with a weak D call TRBD1 (5 bases). The germline V gene encodes CDR1 MNHEY and CDR2 SMNVEV (reference sequence). This CDR3 is 14 amino acids long. V lost 1 base and J 5 bases, leaving 10 bases between the germline ends. CDR3 protein: CASSLYGAVDTQYF. The CDR3 DNA reads as TGTGCCAGCAGTTTATATGGGGCCGTAGATACGCAGTATTTT.

This clonotype has just a few counts. The rearrangement joins TRBV7-9 to TRBJ2-3; D perhaps matches TRBD2 (6 bases). CDR1 and CDR2 (germline): SEHNR, FQNEAQ (reference sequence). CDR3 size: 14 residues. The V and J ends lost 1 base and 4 bases respectively, with 9 bases between them. The CDR3 loop reads CASSLGRAADTQYF. The CDR3 coding sequence is TGTGCCAGCAGCTTAGGGAGGGCCGCAGATACGCAGTATTTT.

The table lists this clonotype with many counts. The V call is TRBV11-2, the J call TRBJ2-3, with D possibly called TRBD1 or TRBD2 (5 bases each). The germline V and J ends were trimmed by 2 bases and 5 bases, with 20 bases remaining between them. Germline CDR1 reads SGHAT; CDR2 reads FQNNGV. The CDR3 sequence is 17 residues long. The CDR3 DNA follows: TGTGCCAGCAGCTTAATGGGGGATGCGGTACCAGGAGATACGCAGTATTTT. Protein: CASSLMGDAVPGDTQYF.

This clonotype was seen ten or more times. The chain recombines TRBV27 with TRBJ2-7, with 11 bases aligning to TRBD2. Trimming cost V 6 bases and J 3 bases; bases outside gene matches: 13. Germline V gives CDR1 MNHEY, CDR2 SMNVEV (reference sequence). The CDR3 spans 17 residues. The CDR3 spells CASRQRVAGGPNYEQYF. CDR3 nucleotide sequence: TGTGCCAGCAGACAACGAGTAGCGGGAGGGCCAAACTACGAGCAGTACTTC.